These 26 T cell receptor beta chains were all obtained from the same sample, sequenced in a study of shared clonotypes between healthy human individuals. Produced via immunoSEQ multiplex PCR; TCRdb's table is partial and in-frame only. The sample includes nearly 1,000,000 clones, more than 75% of them seen just once. Source material: memory CD4+ T cells sorted from blood. Subset defined: CD45RA-negative fraction. The receptors shown here come from a young man in good health.

The chain combines TRBV5-5 with TRBJ2-5; D ambiguous. The CDR3 totals 13 residues. Germline lookup yields CDR1 SGHKS and CDR2 YYEKEE (reference sequence). The V and J ends lost 5 bases and 0 bases respectively, with 8 bases between them. The CDR3 sequence: CASSTAYQETQYF. The CDR3 region has the DNA TGTGCCAGCAGTACAGCGTACCAAGAGACCCAGTACTTC.

This clone has more than one count but fewer than ten. This sequence joins TRBV7-2 and TRBJ2-7; 8 bases are shared with TRBD2. Trimming removed 5 bases from V and 4 bases from J; junction bases left unmatched: 4. Per the germline V gene, CDR1 is SGHTA and CDR2 is FQGNSA. The CDR3 length is 13 residues. CDR3 loop: CASSGGGTYEQYF. CDR3 sequence (DNA): TGTGCCAGCAGCGGCGGGGGGACTTACGAGCAGTACTTC.

The chain recombines TRBV7-9 with TRBJ1-2; possibly TRBD1 for D (5 bases). CDR3 length: 14 residues. From germline, CDR1 is SEHNR and CDR2 FQNEAQ (reference sequence). Trimming removed 1 base from V and 3 bases from J, with 9 bases in between. The CDR3 bases are TGTGCCAGCAGCTTAGAAAGGGGAGACTATGGCTACACCTTC. Its protein is CASSLERGDYGYTF. The full variable domain, rest sourced from reference TRBV7-9 and TRBJ1-2, is DTGVSQNPRHKITKRGQNVTFRCDPISEHNRLYWYRQTLGQGPEFLTYFQNEAQLEKSRLLSDRFSAERPKGSFSTLEIQRTEQGDSAMYLCASSLERGDYGYTFGSGTRLTVV.

The chain links TRBV6-5 to TRBJ1-1, with 8 bases lining up with TRBD1. Germline-derived CDR1 and CDR2 are MNHEY and SVGAGI. There are 15 residues in the CDR3. V lost 3 bases, J lost 5 bases, and 8 bases stayed unmatched. CDR3 residues: CASSYQGALWTEAFF. In nucleotides, the CDR3 is TGTGCCAGCAGTTATCAGGGGGCGCTTTGGACTGAAGCTTTCTTT.

The genes are TRBV5-1 and TRBJ2-1, with 8 positions matching TRBD1. This CDR3 comprises 14 residues. Germline CDR1 and CDR2: SGHRS and YFSETQ. V gave up 4 bases and J gave up 2 bases; unmatched junction bases: 2. DNA for the CDR3: TGCGCCAGCAGCGAACAGGGGGCCTACAATGAGCAGTTCTTC. This gives the protein CASSEQGAYNEQFF.

This clone occurred once. V is TRBV6-1 and J is TRBJ2-7, with D unclear. Trimming cost V 7 bases and J 2 bases, with 15 bases left between them. The CDR3 length is 14 residues. CDR1 and CDR2 (germline): MNHNS, SASEGT. The CDR3 spells CASIPEWNPYEQYF. As DNA, the CDR3 is TGTGCCAGCATTCCAGAATGGAACCCCTACGAGCAGTACTTC.

The chain couples TRBV6-1 to TRBJ2-5; TRBD1 might be the D (5 bases). Germline CDR1 MNHNS, CDR2 SASEGT. V was cut by 11 bases and J by 2 bases, with 9 bases left in between. The length of the CDR3 is 11 residues. The CDR3 spells CAGAEQETQYF. The DNA for the CDR3 is TGTGCCGGGGCAGAACAAGAGACCCAGTACTTC.

This clone was detected only a few times. This sequence joins TRBV19 and TRBJ2-2; D is uncertain. Germline V gene sequence: CDR1 LNHDA, CDR2 SQIVND (reference sequence). The CDR3 runs to 12 residues. Deletions cut 10 bases from V and 5 bases from J, with 11 bases between. The DNA of the CDR3 is TGTGCCACCCATGATTGGACCGGGGAGCTGTTTTTT. Protein: CATHDWTGELFF.

The V call is TRBV7-2, the J call TRBJ1-4, with 8 nucleotides matching TRBD1. The CDR3 runs 17 residues. In germline, CDR1 is SGHTA, CDR2 FQGNSA. With V trimmed by 1 base and J by 5 bases, 9 bases remained unmatched. CDR3 nucleotides: TGTGCCAGCAGCTTAGTGTTCGGACAGGGCGGAAATGAAAAACTGTTTTTT. Protein product: CASSLVFGQGGNEKLFF.

The chain couples TRBV6-1 to TRBJ1-1, with 7 bases lining up with TRBD1. CDR1 is MNHNS, CDR2 SASEGT, per germline. The CDR3 totals 13 residues. V shed 3 bases, J shed 7 bases, and the junction held 5 bases outside the gene matches. CDR3 bases: TGTGCCAGCAGTGAGATAGGACAGGTTGAAGCTTTCTTT. Its protein is CASSEIGQVEAFF.

This clone has a handful of counts. Here the CDR3 DNA reads TGCGCCAGCAGTGTTTCTACGCTAGGAGGAAGCCAAAGATCTGAAGCTTTCTTT. Protein product: CASSVSTLGGSQRSEAFF. The gene calls are TRBV10-2 and TRBJ1-1, with D uncertain. Germline CDR1 and CDR2: WSHSY and SAAADI. The CDR3 has 18 residues. V gave up 4 bases and J gave up 6 bases, with 27 bases separating them.

The chain employs TRBV6-1 and TRBJ1-2, with D possibly matching TRBD1 (6 bases). Germline CDR1 reads MNHNS; CDR2 reads SASEGT. The CDR3 has 12 residues. Trimming stripped 9 bases from V and 7 bases from J, with 15 bases between. This chain's CDR3 is CASYRDIGGYTF. The CDR3 DNA follows: TGTGCCAGTTACCGGGACATAGGTGGCTACACCTTC.

Comments on this clone: The identical CDR3 is also encoded by other nucleotide sequences in the sample. This chain joins TRBV18 and TRBJ1-3; the D is unclear. Germline V gene lookup returns CDR1 KGHSH and CDR2 LQKENI. The V and J ends lost 3 bases and 4 bases respectively, with 4 bases between them. The CDR3 is 12 residues long. In nucleotides, the CDR3 is TGTGCCAGCTCACCTCAGGGAAACACCATATATTTT. Its translation: CASSPQGNTIYF.

The rearrangement joins TRBV28 to TRBJ1-2; no firm D call. The CDR3 has 11 residues. CDR1 MDHEN and CDR2 SYDVKM come from the germline V gene. V lost 4 bases and J 4 bases, leaving 4 bases between the germline ends. CDR3 in DNA: TGTGCCAGCAGTTATTTCTATGGCTACACCTTC. It specifies CASSYFYGYTF.

The rearrangement links TRBV5-4 to TRBJ2-2; 8 bases are shared with TRBD1. The J segment lost 3 bases and the V segment lost 9 bases, leaving 10 bases of the junction unmatched. In germline, CDR1 is SGHNT, CDR2 YYREEE (reference sequence). The CDR3 contains 15 residues. The DNA for the CDR3 is TGTGCCACCACGACCCCAGGGGGCGACACCGGGGAGCTGTTTTTT. Protein sequence: CATTTPGGDTGELFF. The whole variable domain, remainder taken from reference TRBV5-4 and TRBJ2-2, is ETGVTQSPTHLIKTRGQQVTLRCSSQSGHNTVSWYQQALGQGPQFIFQYYREEENGRGNFPPRFSGLQFPNYSSELNVNALELDDSALYLCATTTPGGDTGELFFGEGSRLTVL.

In its sample, this clone was seen a few times. V usage is TRBV6-4 and J usage is TRBJ2-7; D not certain. The length of the CDR3 is 12 residues. Germline CDR1 MRHNA, CDR2 SNTAGT. The V gene lost 6 bases and the J gene lost 4 bases, with 10 bases spanning the gap. The CDR3 loop is CASSPPGYEQYF. For the CDR3, the DNA is TGTGCCAGCAGCCCCCCTGGTTACGAGCAGTACTTC.

This chain connects TRBV2 to TRBJ1-5; no clear D. V was shortened by 2 bases and J by 6 bases, with 11 bases between the two germline ends. From germline, CDR1 is SNHLY and CDR2 FYNNEI. CDR3 length: 14 residues. The CDR3 here is CASSERNVGQPQHF. CDR3 bases: TGTGCCAGCAGTGAACGAAATGTCGGTCAGCCCCAGCATTTT.

The J gene is TRBJ2-5, the V gene TRBV7-2, with unresolved D. This CDR3 has 14 amino acids. V lost 1 base to trimming and J lost 2 bases, with 8 bases between them. Germline CDR1 SGHTA, CDR2 FQGNSA. The CDR3 coding sequence is TGTGCCAGCAGCTTAGTTGGCAGACAAGAGACCCAGTACTTC. Translation: CASSLVGRQETQYF.

This clone came up a few times. V and J are TRBV4-3 and TRBJ2-7; D is undetermined. Trimming stripped 4 bases from V and 1 base from J, with 8 bases between. Germline lookup yields CDR1 LGHNA and CDR2 YSLEER. The CDR3 is 13 amino acids. CDR3 loop: CASSRTDSYEQYF. Written as DNA, the CDR3 is TGCGCCAGCAGCCGGACGGATTCCTACGAGCAGTACTTC.

On this clone itself: A much larger clone is a single base away; this may be a read error. Within the sample, other DNA sequences also encode this same CDR3. V is TRBV7-2 and J is TRBJ2-7; 8 nucleotides agree with TRBD2. CDR1 is SGHTA and CDR2 is FQGNSA in the germline V gene. V lost 1 base, J lost 0 bases, and 2 bases stayed unmatched. This CDR3 is built from 15 residues. The DNA for the CDR3 is TGTGCCAGCAGCTTAGAGCGGGGGAGCTCCTACGAGCAGTACTTC. Its translation is CASSLERGSSYEQYF.

This chain joins TRBV6-1 and TRBJ1-2, with D maybe TRBD1 (5 bases). Germline V gene lookup returns CDR1 MNHNS and CDR2 SASEGT. Deletions cut 6 bases from V and 3 bases from J, with 17 bases between. The CDR3 is made up of 15 amino acids. CDR3 coding DNA: TGTGCCAGCAGCGGGATCGGGTTAGGGGACTATGGCTACACCTTC. Translating it yields CASSGIGLGDYGYTF.

This chain uses TRBV2 with TRBJ1-6, with D tentatively TRBD1 (6 bases). V lost 5 bases and J lost 7, with 12 bases in between. Germline CDR1 and CDR2: SNHLY and FYNNEI. The CDR3 runs to 14 residues. Here the CDR3 reads CASSMGGGNSPLHF. The CDR3 DNA sequence: TGTGCCAGCAGTATGGGGGGCGGAAATTCACCCCTCCACTTT.

The chain couples TRBV7-9 to TRBJ1-2; D gene uncertain. Trimming shortened V by 1 base and J by 8 bases, and 14 bases separated the two germline ends. This CDR3 region has 14 residues. Germline assignment: CDR1 SEHNR and CDR2 FQNEAQ (reference sequence). Written as DNA, the CDR3 is TGTGCCAGCAGCTTAGTTGCTGGTATCGGGGGCTACACCTTC. This encodes CASSLVAGIGGYTF. The full variable domain, rest sourced from reference TRBV7-9 and TRBJ1-2, is DTGVSQNPRHKITKRGQNVTFRCDPISEHNRLYWYRQTLGQGPEFLTYFQNEAQLEKSRLLSDRFSAERPKGSFSTLEIQRTEQGDSAMYLCASSLVAGIGGYTFGSGTRLTVV.

This clone has just one count. The J gene is TRBJ1-1, the V gene TRBV6-1; unclear D gene. CDR3 size: 13 residues. Germline loops: CDR1 MNHNS, CDR2 SASEGT. With 5 bases removed from V and 2 bases from J, the gap between germline ends came to 9 bases. The CDR3 sequence: CASSLLPNTEAFF. The CDR3 DNA sequence: TGTGCCAGCAGTCTCCTACCAAACACTGAAGCTTTCTTT.

The genes are TRBV2 and TRBJ2-3; weak D call: TRBD1 (5 bases). Germline CDR1 and CDR2: SNHLY and FYNNEI. The V end lost 3 bases, the J end lost 0 bases, and 10 bases lay between the germline ends. The CDR3 is 15 residues long. CDR3 in DNA: TGTGCCAGCAGTGAGCAGGGCTTCAGCACAGATACGCAGTATTTT. Translating it yields CASSEQGFSTDTQYF.

The V call is TRBV7-2, the J call TRBJ2-5; a weak D match, TRBD1 (5 bases). This CDR3 contains 12 residues. Germline CDR1 is SGHTA and CDR2 is FQGNSA. V shed 6 bases and J shed 4 bases, with 9 bases lying between them. This CDR3 is CASSGAGETQYF. Here the CDR3 DNA reads TGTGCCAGCAGTGGGGCAGGAGAGACCCAGTACTTC.